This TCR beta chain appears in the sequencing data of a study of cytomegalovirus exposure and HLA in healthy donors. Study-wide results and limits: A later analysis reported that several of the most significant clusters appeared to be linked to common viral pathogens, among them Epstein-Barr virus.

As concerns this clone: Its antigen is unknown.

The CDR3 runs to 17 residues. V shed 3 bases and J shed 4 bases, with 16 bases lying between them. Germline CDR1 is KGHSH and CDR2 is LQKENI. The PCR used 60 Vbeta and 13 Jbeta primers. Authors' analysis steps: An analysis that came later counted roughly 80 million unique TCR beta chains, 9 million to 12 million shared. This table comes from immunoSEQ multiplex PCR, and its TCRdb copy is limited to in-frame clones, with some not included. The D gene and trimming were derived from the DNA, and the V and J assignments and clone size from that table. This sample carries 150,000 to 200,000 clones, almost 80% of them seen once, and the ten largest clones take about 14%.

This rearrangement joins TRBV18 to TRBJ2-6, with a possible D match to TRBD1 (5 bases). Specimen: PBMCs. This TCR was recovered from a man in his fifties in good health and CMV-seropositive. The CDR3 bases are TGTGCCAGCTCACCGTTTAACCTGGGGCAGGGGGCCAACGTCCTGACTTTC. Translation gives CASSPFNLGQGANVLTF.